What follows are 15 T cell receptor beta chains derived from one specimen sequenced in a study of blood T cell repertoires in COVID-19. Assay used: immunoSEQ multiplex PCR; TCRdb lists only in-frame clones, some missing. The sample holds approximately 280,000 clones, 75% to 90% seen once. Sequenced sample: peripheral blood. The receptors stem from a man between 35 and 55 years old with acute or convalescent COVID-19.

The J gene is TRBJ1-6, the V gene TRBV11-2; D is ambiguous. Germline values: CDR1 SGHAT, CDR2 FQNNGV. The V and J ends lost 4 bases and 14 bases respectively, with 15 bases between them. CDR3 length: 13 residues. The CDR3 DNA is TGTGCCAGCAGCTCTTCATCCTTCGGGGCCCTCCACTTT. Amino acid sequence: CASSSSSFGALHF.

The V gene is TRBV5-5, the J gene TRBJ2-4; maybe TRBD1 (5 bases). The V gene's germline CDR1 is SGHKS and CDR2 YYEKEE (reference sequence). Trimming stripped 3 bases from V and 5 bases from J, with 12 bases between. This CDR3 region has 14 residues. The CDR3 DNA is TGTGCCAGCAGCTGGCAGGGTACCGAAAACATTCAGTACTTC. It translates to CASSWQGTENIQYF.

The rearrangement uses TRBV5-5 and TRBJ1-6; D is possibly TRBD1 (5 bases). The germline V and J ends were trimmed by 0 bases and 6 bases, with 10 bases remaining between them. The length of the CDR3 is 15 residues. Germline V gene data show CDR1 as SGHKS and CDR2 as YYEKEE (reference sequence). CDR3 in DNA: TGTGCCAGCAGCTTGGGACCGGGGGGTAATTCACCCCTCCACTTT. It codes for CASSLGPGGNSPLHF.

The chain joins TRBV2 to TRBJ2-3; D not certain. The length of the CDR3 is 11 residues. Trimming stripped 6 bases from V and 3 bases from J, with 4 bases between. CDR1 and CDR2 from the germline V gene are SNHLY and FYNNEI. In DNA, the CDR3 is TGTGCCAGCAGCTTGACAGATACGCAGTATTTT. Residues: CASSLTDTQYF.

The chain combines TRBV6-5 with TRBJ2-7; 8 nucleotides agree with TRBD2. J lost 0 bases, V lost 5 bases, and 6 bases had no gene match. The CDR3 has 15 residues. CDR1 MNHEY and CDR2 SVGAGI come from the germline V gene. This CDR3 is CASSLSGGPSYEQYF. In nucleotides, the CDR3 is TGTGCCAGCAGTCTAAGCGGGGGCCCCTCCTACGAGCAGTACTTC.

The CDR3 loop is CASSIGKDRDLETQYF. CDR3 DNA: TGTGCCAGTAGTATAGGGAAGGACAGGGATTTGGAGACCCAGTACTTC. The chain uses TRBV19 and TRBJ2-5; 8 positions match TRBD1. The CDR3 loop spans 16 amino acids. Trimming took 1 base from V and 5 from J; bases not matched to a gene: 9. CDR1 is LNHDA, CDR2 SQIVND, per germline (reference sequence). The full variable domain, its missing parts supplied by reference TRBV19 and TRBJ2-5, is DGGITQSPKYLFRKEGQNVTLSCEQNLNHDAMYWYRQDPGQGLRLIYYSQIVNDFQKGDIAEGYSVSREKKESFPLTVTSAQKNPTAFYLCASSIGKDRDLETQYFGPGTRLLVL.

This clone was counted a single time. The genes are TRBV25-1 and TRBJ1-3; maybe TRBD1 (5 bases). V lost 6 bases, J lost 0 bases, and 15 bases lay in between. CDR1 MGHDK and CDR2 SYGVNS come from the germline V gene. The CDR3 has 16 amino acids. CDR3 amino acids: CASSPTAIGSGNTIYF. Written as DNA, the CDR3 is TGTGCCAGCAGCCCGACAGCGATCGGCTCTGGAAACACCATATATTTT.

The J gene is TRBJ1-5, the V gene TRBV12-3 or TRBV12-4; D remains unclear. Trimming took 5 bases from V and 8 from J, leaving 7 bases between them. The CDR3 runs 11 residues. The CDR3 sequence: CASSLGEPQHF. CDR3 coding DNA: TGTGCCAGCAGTCTCGGAGAGCCCCAGCATTTT.

The CDR3 bases are TGTGCCAGTAGTCCCCTGTTGGGGGCACGAAACACTGAAGCTTTCTTT. Residues: CASSPLLGARNTEAFF. This sequence joins TRBV19 and TRBJ1-1; a possible D gene is TRBD1 (6 bases). V dropped 5 bases and J dropped 2 bases, with 18 bases sitting between them. The germline CDR1 and CDR2 sequences are LNHDA and SQIVND (reference sequence). CDR3 size: 16 residues. The full variable domain, completed using reference TRBV19 and TRBJ1-1, is DGGITQSPKYLFRKEGQNVTLSCEQNLNHDAMYWYRQDPGQGLRLIYYSQIVNDFQKGDIAEGYSVSREKKESFPLTVTSAQKNPTAFYLCASSPLLGARNTEAFFGQGTRLTVV.

On this clone: Here the CDR3 omits its conserved ending phenylalanine or tryptophan, so a read error is the likely source. Because the CDR3's place on the DNA is in doubt, the DNA is left out and the CDR3 is given as listed by TCRdb. This chain joins TRBV10-1 and TRBJ1-3; the D call in the table, TRBD1, was not verified against the DNA. Germline CDR1 WNHNN, CDR2 SYGVQD (reference sequence). Termini included, the CDR3 measures 9 amino acids. The CDR3 region is CASNRQGRI.

The chain has TRBV4-1 and TRBJ2-2; 14 bases are a match to TRBD2. In germline, CDR1 is MGHRA, CDR2 YSYEKL. V dropped 0 bases and J dropped 6; count of bases not matched to a gene: 6. This CDR3 is built from 18 residues. CDR3 sequence: CASSQDRGLAGEAGELFF. The CDR3 coding sequence is TGCGCCAGCAGCCAAGATAGGGGACTAGCGGGGGAAGCCGGGGAGCTGTTTTTT.

The chain carries TRBV7-2 and TRBJ2-7; TRBD2 matches at 7 bases. The CDR3 is 13 residues long. With V trimmed by 5 bases and J by 4 bases, 5 bases remained unmatched. The V gene's germline CDR1 is SGHTA and CDR2 FQGNSA. The CDR3 region has the DNA TGTGCCAGCAGCAGGACTAGATCTTACGAGCAGTACTTC. Amino acids: CASSRTRSYEQYF. Full variable domain (rest looked up from reference TRBV7-2 and TRBJ2-7): GAGVSQSPSNKVTEKGKDVELRCDPISGHTALYWYRQSLGQGLEFLIYFQGNSAPDKSGLPSDRFSAERTGGSVSTLTIQRTQQEDSAVYLCASSRTRSYEQYFGPGTRLTVT.

The chain joins TRBV6-5 to TRBJ2-7; D gene unclear. The CDR3 sequence is 13 residues long. V was cut by 6 bases and J by 3 bases, with 12 bases left in between. CDR1 is MNHEY and CDR2 is SVGAGI in the germline V gene. DNA for the CDR3: TGTGCCAGCAGGACATCCAGGAACTACGAGCAGTACTTC. Translated, it gives CASRTSRNYEQYF.

V usage is TRBV24-1 and J usage is TRBJ1-2, with D unresolved. The CDR3 runs 13 residues. Germline lookup yields CDR1 KGHDR and CDR2 SFDVKD. Trimming took off 4 bases at V and 4 bases at J, with 9 bases between the two ends. The CDR3 DNA follows: TGTGCCACCAGTGAGCAGGATTTCTATGGCTACACCTTC. It is translated as CATSEQDFYGYTF.

This clone was counted once. V and J are TRBV14 and TRBJ1-1; unclear D gene. The CDR3 loop spans 14 amino acids. Between the trimmed V and J ends, which lost 4 bases and 5 bases, there was a span of 14 bases. Germline V CDR1 and CDR2: SGHDN, FVKESK. The DNA for the CDR3 is TGTGCCAGCAGCCTAAACATGCGGGGAACTGAAGCTTTCTTT. It translates to CASSLNMRGTEAFF.